Described below is a single TCR beta chain sequence and its context. There is no known antigen for this receptor. Within one base of it there is no much larger clone, and no base qualities were kept. The sample originates from a study of shared clonotypes between healthy human individuals (dated by TCRdb to the early 2020s). In the study overall: The cohort included three men and a couple of women between 18 and 49 years of age. To increase sequencing depth and limit assay-specific biases, TCR repertoire library preparation and sequencing were carried out by different laboratories using diverse techniques. Blood TCR repertoires of five healthy adults were deeply sequenced to estimate repertoire size and the extent of clonotype sharing between individuals. For each donor, CD4 naive and CD4 memory were each given three plates, CD8 naive was given two plates, and CD8 memory was given one plate. Leukapheresis yielded between about 0.8 and 8.9 billion PBMCs per donor. Broader findings and caveats from the paper: Sampling was restricted to blood, and TCR repertoires in tissue are likely to differ from TCR repertoires in blood. Pairwise subsampling led to the expectation that sequencing depth would affect the degree of clonotype sharing among donors. Incomplete sequencing was indicated by rarefaction of sorted-subset datasets, despite the large sequencing depth. The small number of donors limited the genetic and exposure-history diversity represented. Compared with non-shared clonotypes, the clonotypes found in all four sorted-subset donors had higher generation probabilities. Naive subsets generally had larger estimated clonotype richness than memory subsets did. Approximately 5% of naive CD4, 3.5% of naive CD8, 2.3% of memory CD4, and less than 0.45% of memory CD8 clonotypes were shared across several donors.

CD8 naive samples were obtained by positive selection for CCR7 among CD45RO-negative cells, yielding a CD45RA+CCR7+ population from which TemRA cells were excluded. The donors were healthy, HIV-negative adults with no recently reported acute infections or vaccinations. All donors were Caucasian adults living in Nashville, Tennessee, USA. Blood was collected by leukapheresis, and PBMCs were isolated by Ficoll-Histopaque density gradient centrifugation and then cryopreserved in liquid nitrogen vapor phase. Analytical flow cytometry was used to check the purity and quantity of every magnetically sorted T cell population. From each sorted fraction, genomic DNA was isolated and quantified by UV absorbance on a Nanodrop 2000c. Using the deep immunoSEQ assay, multiplex PCR amplified TCR CDR3 regions from genomic DNA. For each cell subset, the extracted genomic DNA was distributed evenly across all wells of several immunoSEQ 96-well plates, and each plate served as one replicate. For sorted subsets, approximately 210 ng of genomic DNA, equivalent to some 33,000 T cell genomes, went into each replicate PCR. Purified libraries were quantified with a Qubit 3.0 fluorometer, sized on a Bioanalyzer 2100, and re-quantified with the KAPA Library Quantification kit. Every immunoSEQ 96-well plate was sequenced on a separate single-read 150-cycle Illumina NextSeq 550 flow cell. In the paper's pipeline: Because only junctional sequences without quality scores were contained in the immunoSEQ output, filtering matching that applied to full-length reads could not be performed. To assign V/J genes and CDR3, sequences were annotated against IMGT germline references using PyIR, a Python wrapper for IgBLAST v1.9. Reads were removed for weak V/J assignments (E-value above 1e-6), missing CDR3, stop codons, out-of-frame junctions, or ambiguous translated residues. V3J clonotypes were defined by identical inferred V gene, J gene, and CDR3 amino acid sequence. To compute the percentage overlap between repertoires, the number of shared unique clonotypes was divided by the size of the smaller repertoire. Richness of each repertoire was evaluated using RTK rarefaction, the Chao1 estimator, and Recon v2.1 estimates of unobserved clonotypes. Generation probabilities for all TCRbeta clonotypes obtained by the gDNA method from several donors were computed using OLGA. TCRdb obtained this table from immuneACCESS and retained in-frame rearrangements with V and J assigned. These tables miss some clones; where compared with another copy, unresolved V genes account for less than half of the shortfall, and the remainder is unexplained. V and J calls and clone size come straight from that table; D and trimming were deduced from the DNA. The sample includes around 700,000 clones, with around 92% observed a single time. Clones ranked in the top ten supply nearly 25% of the sample.

CDR1 and CDR2, looked up from the germline V gene, are MGHRA and YSYEKL. From the cysteine through the phenylalanine, the CDR3 covers 16 amino acids. Just the 48-base CDR3 DNA is kept, in frame starting at base 1. V loses 4 bases, J loses 0 bases, and the germline ends lie 16 bases apart. The sample consisted of naive CD8+ T cells sorted from blood. In light of the paper, this sample's cell subset or site label describes: CD45RA+CCR7+. This chain is built from TRBV4-1 and TRBJ2-7, and the D gene may be TRBD1, 6 bases matching. The sequence derives from a man aged 25-45 years in good health. The bases are TGCGCCAGCAGCCCAAGCCAAGGGGGTGGCTCCTACGAGCAGTACTTC. Translated, it gives CASSPSQGGGSYEQYF.